This T cell receptor beta chain was sequenced during a study of T-cell memory formation after mild COVID-19. The length of the CDR3 is 15 residues. V lost 0 bases to trimming and J lost 6 bases; unmatched junction nucleotides: 3. Study outcomes and limitations: The study found contracting CD4+ clones mainly in CM and EM and contracting CD8+ clones in EMRA. Clones contracting over day 15 to 85 were CD4/CD8 balanced, with later expanders leaning CD4+.

With respect to this clonotype: Its matching antigen is unknown.

TCRdb processed the 5' RACE reads anew with MiXCR; each CDR3 protein has one entry. The sample has around 390,000 distinct CDR3 sequences, around a sixth seen once. The specimen sequenced was PBMCs or a T cell subset sorted from them (not recorded which). The receptor comes from a man younger than 30 who had mild COVID-19 (a few samples of this study predate the infection). Cell type and time point are not known. The chain has TRBV23-1 and TRBJ1-5; 9 bases match TRBD1. TRBV23-1 is known as an ORF, though its function is uncertain. The CDR3 DNA reads as TGCGCCAGCAGTCAATCGGGACAGGGAAGTCAGCCCCAGCATTTT. The encoded protein is CASSQSGQGSQPQHF.